This TCR beta chain was documented in a study of blood T cell repertoires in COVID-19. About the study: Sources were T cells, B-cell-depleted T cells, or PBMCs; the material itself was cDNA or gDNA.

In its sample, this clone was seen once. The protocol was immunoSEQ multiplex PCR, while the TCRdb copy is restricted to in-frame clones and leaves out a portion. This sample has about 270,000 clones; approximately 91% occur once, and the top ten carry 2.6%. The germline CDR1 and CDR2 sequences are ENHRY and SYGVKD. The CDR3 length is 14 residues. V dropped 6 bases and J dropped 4; count of bases not matched to a gene: 1. The sequenced sample consisted of peripheral blood. The clonotype comes from a person under 35 with COVID-19, enrolled during active disease. The rearrangement joins TRBV10-3 to TRBJ2-1; 12 bases fit TRBD2. The CDR3 bases are TGTGCCATCAGAGGGACTAGCGGGTACAATGAGCAGTTCTTC. Amino acid sequence: CAIRGTSGYNEQFF.